These 9 T cell receptor beta chains originate from one sample sequenced in a study of OX40 agonist ivuxolimab in advanced cancers. Measured with immunoSEQ multiplex PCR; TCRdb has only the in-frame clones, and not every one. The sample includes under 95,000 clones, 93% seen only once; the top ten take under 8%. The sequenced sample was CD4+ or CD8+ T cells sorted from blood, obtained in a trial of the OX40 agonist ivuxolimab. The receptors originated from an adult with an advanced solid tumor such as melanoma, head and neck, liver or kidney cancer.

The gene calls are TRBV27 and TRBJ2-5; 11 bases align to TRBD1. J lost 6 bases, V lost 5 bases, and 8 bases had no gene match. CDR1 is MNHEY, CDR2 SMNVEV, per germline (reference sequence). The CDR3 extends over 15 amino acids. The CDR3 is CASSPGTGGGQTQYF. The CDR3 bases are TGTGCCAGCAGTCCCGGGACAGGGGGGGGACAGACCCAGTACTTC.

V usage is TRBV27 and J usage is TRBJ1-2; maybe TRBD1 (5 bases). The V and J ends lost 0 bases and 6 bases respectively, with 11 bases between them. The CDR3 covers 14 residues. Germline CDR1 and CDR2: MNHEY and SMNVEV (reference sequence). CDR3 coding DNA: TGTGCCAGCAGTTTATCCGGCAGGGCCGATGGCTACACCTTC. Encoded protein: CASSLSGRADGYTF.

The rearrangement joins TRBV2 to TRBJ2-7, with D tentatively TRBD1 (5 bases). CDR1 and CDR2 (germline): SNHLY, FYNNEI. CDR3 length equals 13 residues. Trimming removed 6 bases at V and 0 bases at J, with 9 bases between. CDR3 sequence (DNA): TGTGCCAGCAGCCCCGACAGCTCCTACGAGCAGTACTTC. It translates to CASSPDSSYEQYF. The full variable domain, rest sourced from reference TRBV2 and TRBJ2-7, is EPEVTQTPSHQVTQMGQEVILRCVPISNHLYFYWYRQILGQKVEFLVSFYNNEISEKSEIFDDQFSVERPDGSNFTLKIRSTKLEDSAMYFCASSPDSSYEQYFGPGTRLTVT.

V gene TRBV9 combines with J gene TRBJ2-3; no clear D gene. Germline V CDR1 and CDR2: SGDLS, YYNGEE. Trimming stripped 0 bases from V and 5 bases from J, with 7 bases between. The CDR3 has 13 residues. The CDR3 sequence: CASSVGAGDTQYF. DNA for the CDR3: TGTGCCAGCAGCGTAGGGGCAGGAGATACGCAGTATTTT.

The genes are TRBV11-2 and TRBJ1-1; 9 positions agree with TRBD1. The CDR3 runs 17 residues. Germline values: CDR1 SGHAT, CDR2 FQNNGV. J lost 1 base, V lost 4 bases, and 10 bases had no gene match. The CDR3 coding sequence is TGTGCCAGCAGCTCACGAAGGACAGGGGCCCAGAACACTGAAGCTTTCTTT. This sequence encodes CASSSRRTGAQNTEAFF.

The V call is TRBV28, the J call TRBJ1-5, with 7 bases identical to TRBD1. The trim removed 2 bases at V and 2 bases at J, leaving 12 bases unmatched. This CDR3 is 18 amino acids long. Germline V gene sequence: CDR1 MDHEN, CDR2 SYDVKM. CDR3 sequence (DNA): TGTGCCAGCAGTTTAGTAGGCCAGGGGGTATTGGGCAATCAGCCCCAGCATTTT. Translation: CASSLVGQGVLGNQPQHF.

V gene TRBV6-1 combines with J gene TRBJ2-7; D ambiguous. The CDR3 is 13 residues long. The V gene's germline CDR1 is MNHNS and CDR2 SASEGT. V was pared by 4 bases and J by 7 bases, with 14 bases between. The CDR3 nucleotides read TGTGCCAGCAGTGGGACCTCCTTAAGGGAGCAGTACTTC. Translation: CASSGTSLREQYF.

J is TRBJ1-5 and V is TRBV15; D perhaps matches TRBD1 (6 bases). CDR1 LNHNV and CDR2 YYDKDF come from the germline V gene (reference sequence). Trimming removed 1 base at V and 1 base at J, with 11 bases between. The CDR3 extends over 16 amino acids. CDR3 amino acids: CATSRGRGESNQPQHF. The CDR3 nucleotides are TGTGCCACCAGCAGAGGAAGGGGGGAGAGCAATCAGCCCCAGCATTTT.

The CDR3 nucleotides are TGCGCCAGCAGCTTGACGGCCGGATACGAGCAGTACTTC. Its translation is CASSLTAGYEQYF. The V gene is TRBV5-1, the J gene TRBJ2-7, with D unclear. From germline, CDR1 is SGHRS and CDR2 YFSETQ. This CDR3 spans 13 amino acids. Trimming removed 1 base at V and 4 bases at J, with 9 bases between.